This T cell receptor (beta chain) is drawn from a study of OX40 agonist ivuxolimab in advanced cancers. Regarding the research as a whole: Ivuxolimab was a fully human IgG2 agonistic monoclonal antibody targeting the costimulatory receptor OX40 (CD134). Intravenous ivuxolimab was administered to patients every 2 weeks at six dose levels: 0.01, 0.1, 0.3, 1.5, 3 and 10 mg/kg. Of the approximately 50 dose-escalation patients, hepatocellular carcinoma was present in 19, melanoma in about 15, renal cell carcinoma in 9 and head and neck cancer in 9. The dose-escalation cohort was about 86% male with a mean age of roughly 62 years, ranging from roughly 23 to 85. Prior anti-PD-1, anti-PD-L1 or anti-CTLA-4 therapy was permitted, and checkpoint inhibitors had been received by 40% to 50% of dose-escalation patients. Partial responses occurred in three dose-escalation patients, of whom one had hepatocellular carcinoma and two had cutaneous melanoma. Peripheral TCRbeta sequencing aimed to test whether ivuxolimab altered TCR sequence diversity and caused clonal T-cell expansion. The paper describes the monotherapy dose-escalation part (N of about 47 patients) of the phase I trial of ivuxolimab.

The investigation overall reported the following: At doses of 0.1 to 3.0 mg/kg, clonal expansion of both CD4+ and CD8+ T cells in blood was seen between baseline and week 6. Low levels of normalized T-cell clonal expansion were also seen in some patients who did not respond. In partial responders in the 0.1-3.0 mg/kg groups, normalized peripheral clonal expansion was found to be among the lowest, especially among CD8+ T cells. After ivuxolimab, expanded clones were on average more numerous among CD8+ T cells than among CD4+ T cells. Antigen specificity was not determined for the clonally expanded peripheral T cells.

Genomic DNA was extracted from sorted cells for sequencing of the TCRbeta CDR3 region. The immunoSEQ Assay was used for sequencing of TCRbeta CDR3 regions. Held by TCRdb, this immuneACCESS table contains in-frame sequences only and omits some clones. Under half of the omission traces to an unresolved V gene where checked; the cause of the rest is unknown. In this sample the table shows roughly 61,000 clones, 75% to 90% of which occur a single time. Around 0.5% of the sample is taken by the ten largest. Note on this clone: Which antigen it targets is not known. Base qualities are missing; no much larger clone stands one base away.

Patients with a history of autoimmune disease or receiving systemic immunosuppression were excluded from the trial. In every dose cohort, peripheral blood was drawn for TCR sequencing at baseline, cycle 4 day 1, and cycle 7 day 1. Samples were obtained from an open-label, multicenter, first-in-human phase I dose-escalation trial of ivuxolimab. Adults with locally advanced or metastatic head and neck squamous cell, hepatocellular, melanoma or renal cell carcinoma were enrolled in the trial. Before TCR sequencing, CD4+ T cells and CD8+ T cells from peripheral blood were sorted into separate populations. Including cysteine and phenylalanine, the CDR3 has 15 amino acids. Only the CDR3 DNA stays, 45 bases, in frame from base 1. A distance of 20 bases separates the germline ends of V and J, which lose 4 bases and 6 bases respectively. The germline V gene sets CDR1 to SGHRS and CDR2 to YFSETQ.

The sequence is built from TRBV5-1 and TRBJ2-7; a weak D assignment points to TRBD2 (6 bases agree). The clonotype was recovered from an adult with an advanced solid tumor such as melanoma, head and neck, liver or kidney cancer. The specimen comprised CD4+ or CD8+ T cells sorted from blood, sampled in a trial of the OX40 agonist ivuxolimab. The bases read TGCGCCAGCAGCCCAGAGCTAGCGAGGATGGGCGAGCAGTACTTC. Its translation is CASSPELARMGEQYF.